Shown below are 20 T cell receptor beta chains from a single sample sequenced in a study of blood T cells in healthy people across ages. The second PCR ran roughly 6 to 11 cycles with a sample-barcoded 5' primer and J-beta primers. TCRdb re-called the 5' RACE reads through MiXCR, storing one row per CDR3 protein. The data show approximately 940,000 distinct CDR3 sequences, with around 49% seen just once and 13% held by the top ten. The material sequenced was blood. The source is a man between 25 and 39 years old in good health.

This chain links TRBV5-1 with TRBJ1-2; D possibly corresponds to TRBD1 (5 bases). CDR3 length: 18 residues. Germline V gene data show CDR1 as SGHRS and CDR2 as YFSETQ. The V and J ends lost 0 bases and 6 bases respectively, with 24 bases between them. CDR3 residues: CASSLADQRDGLTHGYTF. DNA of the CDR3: TGCGCCAGCAGCTTGGCCGACCAAAGGGACGGGTTAACCCATGGCTACACCTTC.

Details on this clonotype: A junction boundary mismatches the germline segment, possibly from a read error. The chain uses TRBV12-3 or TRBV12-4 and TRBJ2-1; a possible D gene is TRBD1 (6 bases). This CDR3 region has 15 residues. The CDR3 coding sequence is TGTGCCGGCAGTTTTACAGGGTTATCCTACAATGAGCAGTTCTTC. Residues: CAGSFTGLSYNEQFF.

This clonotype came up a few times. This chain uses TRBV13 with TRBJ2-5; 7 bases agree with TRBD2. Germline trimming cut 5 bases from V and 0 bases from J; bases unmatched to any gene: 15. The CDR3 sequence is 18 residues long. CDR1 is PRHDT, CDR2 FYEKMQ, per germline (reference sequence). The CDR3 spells CASSLRRWASGYQETQYF. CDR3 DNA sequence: TGTGCCAGCAGCCTAAGGAGGTGGGCTAGCGGATACCAAGAGACCCAGTACTTC.

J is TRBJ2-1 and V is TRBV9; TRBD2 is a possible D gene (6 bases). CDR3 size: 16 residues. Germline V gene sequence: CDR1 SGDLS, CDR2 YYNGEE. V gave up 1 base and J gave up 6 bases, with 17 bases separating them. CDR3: CASSVSMGGVSNEQFF. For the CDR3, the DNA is TGTGCCAGCAGCGTATCCATGGGGGGAGTAAGCAATGAGCAGTTCTTC. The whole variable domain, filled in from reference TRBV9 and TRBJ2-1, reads DSGVTQTPKHLITATGQRVTLRCSPRSGDLSVYWYQQSLDQGLQFLIQYYNGEERAKGNILERFSAQQFPDLHSELNLSSLELGDSALYFCASSVSMGGVSNEQFFGPGTRLTVL.

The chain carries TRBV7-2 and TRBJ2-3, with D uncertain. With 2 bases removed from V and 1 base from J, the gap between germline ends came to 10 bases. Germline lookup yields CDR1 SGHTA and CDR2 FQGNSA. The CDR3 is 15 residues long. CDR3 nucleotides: TGTGCCAGCAGCTTAATGGTAGGACGCACAGATACGCAGTATTTT. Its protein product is CASSLMVGRTDTQYF.

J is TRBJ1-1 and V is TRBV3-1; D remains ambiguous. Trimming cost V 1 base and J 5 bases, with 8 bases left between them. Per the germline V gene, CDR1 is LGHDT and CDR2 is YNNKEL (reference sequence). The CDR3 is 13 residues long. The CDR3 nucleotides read TGTGCCAGCAGCCAAGTCGCGGAAACTGAAGCTTTCTTT. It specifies CASSQVAETEAFF.

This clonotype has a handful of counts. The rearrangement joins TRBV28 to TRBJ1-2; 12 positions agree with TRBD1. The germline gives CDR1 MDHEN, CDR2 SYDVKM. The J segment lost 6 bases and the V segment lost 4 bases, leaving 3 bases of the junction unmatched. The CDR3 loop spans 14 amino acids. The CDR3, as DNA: TGTGCCAGCAGTTCGGGACAGGGGGCGGATGGCTACACCTTC. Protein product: CASSSGQGADGYTF.

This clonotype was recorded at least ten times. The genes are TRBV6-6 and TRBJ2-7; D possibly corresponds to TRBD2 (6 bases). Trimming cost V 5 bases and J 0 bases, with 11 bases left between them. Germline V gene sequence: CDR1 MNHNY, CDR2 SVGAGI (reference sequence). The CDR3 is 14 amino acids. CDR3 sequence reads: CASSGGSSSYEQYF. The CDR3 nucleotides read TGTGCCAGCAGTGGGGGGTCCAGCTCCTACGAGCAGTACTTC.

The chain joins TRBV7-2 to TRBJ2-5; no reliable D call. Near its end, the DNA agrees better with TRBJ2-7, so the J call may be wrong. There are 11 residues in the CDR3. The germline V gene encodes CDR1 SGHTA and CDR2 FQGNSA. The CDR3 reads CASSSSGEQYF. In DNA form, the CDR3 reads TGTGCCAGCAGTTCTAGTGGCGAGCAGTACTTC.

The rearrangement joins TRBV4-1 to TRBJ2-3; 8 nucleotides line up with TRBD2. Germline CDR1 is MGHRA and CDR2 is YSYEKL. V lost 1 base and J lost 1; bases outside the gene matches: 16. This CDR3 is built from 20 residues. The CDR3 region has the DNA TGCGCCAGCAGCCAAGGACCCGCGAACCCGACTAGCGCGGGCACAGATACGCAGTATTTT. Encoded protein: CASSQGPANPTSAGTDTQYF.

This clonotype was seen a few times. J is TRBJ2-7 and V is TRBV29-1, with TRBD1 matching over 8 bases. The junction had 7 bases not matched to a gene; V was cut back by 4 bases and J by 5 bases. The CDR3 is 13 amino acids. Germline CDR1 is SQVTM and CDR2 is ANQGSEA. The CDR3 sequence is CSVGTGRSNEQYF. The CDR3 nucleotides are TGCAGCGTTGGGACAGGGAGATCAAACGAGCAGTACTTC.

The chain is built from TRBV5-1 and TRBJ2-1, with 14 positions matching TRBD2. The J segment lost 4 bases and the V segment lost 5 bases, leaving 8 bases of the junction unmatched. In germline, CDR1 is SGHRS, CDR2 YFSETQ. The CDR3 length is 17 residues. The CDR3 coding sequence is TGCGCCAGCAGTTCGGGACTAGCGGGGGACCCATACAATGAGCAGTTCTTC. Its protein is CASSSGLAGDPYNEQFF.

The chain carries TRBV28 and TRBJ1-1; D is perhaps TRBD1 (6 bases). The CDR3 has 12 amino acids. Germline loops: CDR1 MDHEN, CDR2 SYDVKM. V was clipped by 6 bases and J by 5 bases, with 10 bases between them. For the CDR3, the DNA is TGTGCCAGCAGGACCGGGACAACTGAAGCTTTCTTT. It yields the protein CASRTGTTEAFF.

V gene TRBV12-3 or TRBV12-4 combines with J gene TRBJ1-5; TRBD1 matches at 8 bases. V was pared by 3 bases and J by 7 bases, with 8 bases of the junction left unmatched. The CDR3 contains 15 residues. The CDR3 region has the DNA TGTGCCAGCAGTTTGCGGGCAGGGGGCGGCCAGCCCCAGCATTTT. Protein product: CASSLRAGGGQPQHF.

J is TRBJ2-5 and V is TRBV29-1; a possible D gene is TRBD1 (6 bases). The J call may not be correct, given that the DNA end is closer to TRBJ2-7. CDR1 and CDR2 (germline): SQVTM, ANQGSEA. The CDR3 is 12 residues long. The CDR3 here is CSIKGDSYEQYF. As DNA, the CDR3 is TGCAGCATTAAGGGGGACTCCTACGAGCAGTACTTC.

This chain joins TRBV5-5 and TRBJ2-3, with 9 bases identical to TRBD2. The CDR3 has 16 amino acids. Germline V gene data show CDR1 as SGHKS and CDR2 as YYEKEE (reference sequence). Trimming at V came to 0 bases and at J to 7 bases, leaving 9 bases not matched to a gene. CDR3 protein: CASSLDGGGAWYTQYF. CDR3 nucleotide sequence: TGTGCCAGCAGCTTGGACGGCGGGGGGGCCTGGTATACGCAGTATTTT.

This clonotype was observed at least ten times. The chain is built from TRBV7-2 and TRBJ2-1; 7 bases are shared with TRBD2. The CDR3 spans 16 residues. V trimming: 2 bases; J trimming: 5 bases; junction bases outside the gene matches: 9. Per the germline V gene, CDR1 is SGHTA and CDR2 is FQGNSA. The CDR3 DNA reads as TGTGCCAGCAGCTTATCAGCTAGCGGTTACAACAATGAGCAGTTCTTC. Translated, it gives CASSLSASGYNNEQFF. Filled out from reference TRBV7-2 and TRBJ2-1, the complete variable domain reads GAGVSQSPSNKVTEKGKDVELRCDPISGHTALYWYRQSLGQGLEFLIYFQGNSAPDKSGLPSDRFSAERTGGSVSTLTIQRTQQEDSAVYLCASSLSASGYNNEQFFGPGTRLTVL.

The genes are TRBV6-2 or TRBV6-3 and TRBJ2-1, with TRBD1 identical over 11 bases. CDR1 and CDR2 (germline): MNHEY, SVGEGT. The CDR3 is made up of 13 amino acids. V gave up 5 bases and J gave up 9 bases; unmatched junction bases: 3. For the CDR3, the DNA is TGTGCCAGCAGTCGGACAGGGGGCAGTGAGCAGTTCTTC. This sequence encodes CASSRTGGSEQFF.

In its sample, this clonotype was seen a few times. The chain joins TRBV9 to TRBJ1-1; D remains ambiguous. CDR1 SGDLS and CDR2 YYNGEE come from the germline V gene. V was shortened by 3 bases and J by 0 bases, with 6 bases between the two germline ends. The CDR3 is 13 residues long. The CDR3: CASSADVNTEAFF. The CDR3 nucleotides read TGTGCCAGCAGCGCTGACGTGAACACTGAAGCTTTCTTT.

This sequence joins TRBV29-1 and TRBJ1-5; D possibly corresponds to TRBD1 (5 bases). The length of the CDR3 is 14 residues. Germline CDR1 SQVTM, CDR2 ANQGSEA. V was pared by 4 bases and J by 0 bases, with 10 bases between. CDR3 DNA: TGCAGCGTTGGGGGCGAATATAGCAATCAGCCCCAGCATTTT. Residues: CSVGGEYSNQPQHF.